What follows are 14 T cell receptor beta chains derived from one specimen sequenced in a study of CD8 T cells in ankylosing spondylitis. Study findings and constraints: A TCR beta motif of about eight highly homologous variants appeared characteristic of ankylosing spondylitis blood.

No antigen has been identified for these receptors. TCRdb re-called the 5' RACE reads with MiXCR, one entry per CDR3 protein. The data hold around 390,000 distinct CDR3 sequences, with 20% to 25% observed a single time. The sample consisted of blood, either unsorted or a sorted T cell fraction (not recorded which). These receptors were collected from a male donor with ankylosing spondylitis.

This clonotype was seen a handful of times. V and J are TRBV12-3 or TRBV12-4 and TRBJ1-2; D is undetermined. V lost 1 base and J lost 8, with 14 bases in between. The CDR3 contains 14 residues. CDR3 sequence (DNA): TGTGCCAGCAGTTTAGTGGCGGAGACCGGCGGCTACACCTTC. Encoded protein: CASSLVAETGGYTF.

The chain is built from TRBV18 and TRBJ1-1, with D maybe TRBD1 (5 bases). Germline V gene lookup returns CDR1 KGHSH and CDR2 LQKENI. The CDR3 totals 14 residues. V lost 11 bases, J lost 4 bases, and 20 bases lay in between. CDR3 sequence: CAGRDAQKPTEAFF. In DNA, the CDR3 is TGTGCCGGTAGGGACGCCCAGAAACCCACTGAAGCTTTCTTT.

The chain links TRBV20-1 to TRBJ1-3; D gene unclear. CDR1 is DFQATT and CDR2 is SNEGSKA in the germline V gene (reference sequence). The CDR3 is 13 amino acids. V lost 6 bases, J lost 2 bases, and 11 bases lay in between. CDR3 DNA sequence: TGCAGTGCCGAAGTCGACCCTGGAAACACCATATATTTT. Its protein product is CSAEVDPGNTIYF.

The chain has TRBV7-2 and TRBJ2-7, with TRBD2 matching over 9 bases. The CDR3 is 16 residues long. The ends lost 7 bases at V and 3 bases at J; junction bases unmatched: 13. From germline, CDR1 is SGHTA and CDR2 FQGNSA. The CDR3 is CASTGGAGGPFYEQYF. Here the CDR3 DNA reads TGTGCCAGCACGGGCGGCGCGGGAGGGCCATTCTACGAGCAGTACTTC.

The chain is built from TRBV18 and TRBJ2-1, with 9 bases aligning to TRBD2. The CDR3 is 16 amino acids. Germline V gene lookup returns CDR1 KGHSH and CDR2 LQKENI. The J segment lost 0 bases and the V segment lost 6 bases, leaving 6 bases of the junction unmatched. CDR3 DNA: TGTGCCAGCTCGCAGACTAGCGGTACCTCCTACAATGAGCAGTTCTTC. Protein: CASSQTSGTSYNEQFF.

The rearrangement joins TRBV6-6 to TRBJ2-5, with a tentative D call TRBD1 (6 bases). Germline CDR1 and CDR2: MNHNY and SVGAGI (reference sequence). The CDR3 is 13 amino acids. V lost 5 bases and J lost 4, with 11 bases in between. The CDR3 DNA is TGTGCCAGCAGTCCTACAGGGATAGAGACCCAGTACTTC. Translation: CASSPTGIETQYF.

This clonotype was observed a handful of times. This sequence joins TRBV5-1 and TRBJ1-1; TRBD1 matches 9 bases. The CDR3 has 14 amino acids. Germline loops: CDR1 SGHRS, CDR2 YFSETQ. The ends lost 4 bases at V and 6 bases at J; junction bases unmatched: 7. CDR3 region: CASSDNRGHSEAFF. In DNA, the CDR3 is TGCGCCAGCAGCGACAACAGGGGGCATTCTGAAGCTTTCTTT.

The chain employs TRBV7-3 and TRBJ2-3; D perhaps matches TRBD2 (6 bases). The CDR3 extends over 14 amino acids. Germline CDR1 reads SGHTA; CDR2 reads FQGTGA. Trimming took off 3 bases at V and 6 bases at J, with 13 bases between the two ends. The CDR3 sequence is CASSFGGGTDTQYF. The CDR3 nucleotides read TGTGCCAGCAGCTTCGGGGGAGGTACCGATACGCAGTATTTT.

The chain recombines TRBV20-1 with TRBJ2-1; 9 nucleotides match TRBD2. This CDR3 has 16 residues. In germline, CDR1 is DFQATT, CDR2 SNEGSKA (reference sequence). J lost 6 bases, V lost 3 bases, and 12 bases had no gene match. DNA for the CDR3: TGCAGTGCTAGCACCGTTAGCGGGAGATTTGTCAATGAGCAGTTCTTC. This sequence encodes CSASTVSGRFVNEQFF.

This clonotype was seen a handful of times. The genes are TRBV6-5 and TRBJ1-1, with unresolved D. The germline V and J ends were trimmed by 4 bases and 11 bases, with 17 bases remaining between them. Per germline, CDR1 MNHEY and CDR2 SVGAGI. This CDR3 is 13 amino acids long. The CDR3 protein is CASSSEGSSSAFF. The CDR3 DNA is TGTGCCAGCAGTTCGGAGGGCTCGTCTTCCGCTTTCTTT.

The chain is built from TRBV12-3 or TRBV12-4 and TRBJ1-6; 10 bases fit TRBD1. The CDR3 sequence is 15 residues long. The V gene end was trimmed by 7 bases and the J gene end by 9 bases; junction bases not matched to a gene: 9. The CDR3 DNA reads TGTGCCAGCACCTACCGGACAGGGGGGATTTCACCCCTCCACTTT. Residues: CASTYRTGGISPLHF.

This clonotype has just a few counts. The chain combines TRBV29-1 with TRBJ2-1; possible D gene TRBD2, 5 bases. Germline CDR1 is SQVTM and CDR2 is ANQGSEA. The germline V and J ends were trimmed by 4 bases and 1 base, with 8 bases remaining between them. CDR3 length: 13 amino acids. The CDR3 protein is CSVGGWSYNEQFF. The DNA for the CDR3 is TGCAGCGTTGGAGGGTGGTCCTACAATGAGCAGTTCTTC.

The rearrangement joins TRBV28 to TRBJ1-5, with D unresolved. This CDR3 is 13 amino acids long. Per the germline V gene, CDR1 is MDHEN and CDR2 is SYDVKM. V was cut by 8 bases and J by 2 bases, with 10 bases left in between. The CDR3 is CASGGGGNQPQHF. The DNA of the CDR3 is TGTGCCAGCGGTGGTGGTGGCAATCAGCCCCAGCATTTT. Looking up the rest from reference TRBV28 and TRBJ1-5 gives the full variable domain: DVKVTQSSRYLVKRTGEKVFLECVQDMDHENMFWYRQDPGLGLRLIYFSYDVKMKEKGDIPEGYSVSREKKERFSLILESASTNQTSMYLCASGGGGNQPQHFGDGTRLSIL.

This chain connects TRBV10-3 to TRBJ2-1, with TRBD2 matching 8 bases. The V gene end was trimmed by 10 bases and the J gene end by 4 bases; junction bases not matched to a gene: 12. Germline V gives CDR1 ENHRY, CDR2 SYGVKD. The CDR3 totals 15 residues. CDR3: CASNAGTSGYNEQFF. CDR3 nucleotides: TGTGCCAGCAACGCGGGAACTAGCGGTTACAATGAGCAGTTCTTC.